Sequencing of this T cell receptor beta chain was carried out in a study of shared clonotypes between healthy human individuals. The donors, healthy adults who were HIV-negative, had experienced no recent acute infections or vaccinations. General observations from the study: Generation probabilities were higher for clonotypes shared across all four sorted-subset donors than for unshared ones. It was observed that about 5% of naive CD4 clonotypes were shared across a handful of donors.

V was shortened by 2 bases and J by 6 bases, with 20 bases between the two germline ends. The CDR3 has 16 residues. Per germline, CDR1 ENHRY and CDR2 SYGVKD. This clone was seen just once. Its antigen is unidentified. Each cell subset's genomic DNA was divided evenly among several immunoSEQ plates. Produced via immunoSEQ multiplex PCR; TCRdb's table is partial and in-frame only. The table includes 2 million to 3 million clones, over 85% detected once. The sequenced material came from naive CD4+ T cells from PBMCs. Regarding subset: CD45RA+ positively selected. The sequence was collected from a man between 18 and 29 years old in good health. Some clones in this sample may be carry-over from other donors' samples. The rearrangement uses TRBV10-3 and TRBJ2-7; D uncertain. DNA of the CDR3: TGTGCCATCAGTGAGCCCCTGGGGTGGGAAAAGTCCGAGCAGTACTTC. Protein sequence: CAISEPLGWEKSEQYF.